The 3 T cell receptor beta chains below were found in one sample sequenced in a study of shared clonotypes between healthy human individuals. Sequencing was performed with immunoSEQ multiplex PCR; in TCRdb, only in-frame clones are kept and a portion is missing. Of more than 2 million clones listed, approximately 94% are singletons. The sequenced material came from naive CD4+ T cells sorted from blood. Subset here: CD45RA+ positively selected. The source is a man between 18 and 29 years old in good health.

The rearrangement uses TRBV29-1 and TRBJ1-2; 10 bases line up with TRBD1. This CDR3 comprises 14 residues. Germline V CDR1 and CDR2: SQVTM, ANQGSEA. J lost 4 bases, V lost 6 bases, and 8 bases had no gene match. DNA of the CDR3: TGCAGCGTGGGGTCGACAGGGGGCAGCTATGGCTACACCTTC. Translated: CSVGSTGGSYGYTF. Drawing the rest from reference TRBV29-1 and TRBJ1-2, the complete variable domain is SAVISQKPSRDICQRGTSLTIQCQVDSQVTMMFWYRQQPGQSLTLIATANQGSEATYESGFVIDKFPISRPNLTFSTLTVSNMSPEDSSIYLCSVGSTGGSYGYTFGSGTRLTVV.

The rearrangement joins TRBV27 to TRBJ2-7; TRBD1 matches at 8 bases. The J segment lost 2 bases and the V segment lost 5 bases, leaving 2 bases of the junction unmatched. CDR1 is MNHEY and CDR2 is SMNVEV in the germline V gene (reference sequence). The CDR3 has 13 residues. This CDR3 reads CASSGQGPYEQYF. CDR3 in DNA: TGTGCCAGCAGTGGACAGGGCCCCTACGAGCAGTACTTC.

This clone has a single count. The CDR3 loop reads CASSQVSGGSTDTQYF. The CDR3, as DNA: TGCGCCAGCAGCCAAGTGAGCGGAGGGAGCACAGATACGCAGTATTTT. V is TRBV4-3 and J is TRBJ2-3; weak D call: TRBD2 (6 bases). The CDR3 consists of 16 residues. Deletions cut 1 base from V and 0 bases from J, with 11 bases between. Germline values: CDR1 LGHNA, CDR2 YSLEER.